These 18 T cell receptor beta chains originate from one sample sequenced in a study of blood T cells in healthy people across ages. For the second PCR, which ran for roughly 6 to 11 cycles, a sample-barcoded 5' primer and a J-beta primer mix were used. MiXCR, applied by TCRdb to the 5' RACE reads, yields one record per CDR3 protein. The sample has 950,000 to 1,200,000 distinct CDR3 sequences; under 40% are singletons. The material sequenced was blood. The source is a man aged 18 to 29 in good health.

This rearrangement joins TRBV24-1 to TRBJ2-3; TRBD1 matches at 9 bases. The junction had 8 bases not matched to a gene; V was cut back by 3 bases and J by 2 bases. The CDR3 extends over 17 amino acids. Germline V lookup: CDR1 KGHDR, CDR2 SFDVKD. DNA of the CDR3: TGTGCCACCAGTGATACCTTCGGACAGGGGATCACAGATACGCAGTATTTT. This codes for CATSDTFGQGITDTQYF.

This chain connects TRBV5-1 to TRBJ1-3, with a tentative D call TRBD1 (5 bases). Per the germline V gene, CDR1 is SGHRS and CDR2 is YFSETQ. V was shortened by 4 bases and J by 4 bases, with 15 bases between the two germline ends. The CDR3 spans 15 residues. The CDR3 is CASSLGTDPGNTIYF. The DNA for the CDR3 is TGCGCCAGCAGCCTCGGGACGGATCCCGGAAACACCATATATTTT.

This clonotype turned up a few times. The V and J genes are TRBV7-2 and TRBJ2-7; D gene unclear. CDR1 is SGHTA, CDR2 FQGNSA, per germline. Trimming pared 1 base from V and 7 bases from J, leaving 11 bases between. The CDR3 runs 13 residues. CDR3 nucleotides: TGTGCCAGCAGCTTAGACGACTGGAAGGAGCAGTACTTC. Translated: CASSLDDWKEQYF.

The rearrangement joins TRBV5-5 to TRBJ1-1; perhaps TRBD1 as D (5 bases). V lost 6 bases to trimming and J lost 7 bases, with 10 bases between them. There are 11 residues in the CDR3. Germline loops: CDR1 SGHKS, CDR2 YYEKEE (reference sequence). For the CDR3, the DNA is TGTGCCAGCAACCGGGGCTATGAAGCTTTCTTT. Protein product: CASNRGYEAFF.

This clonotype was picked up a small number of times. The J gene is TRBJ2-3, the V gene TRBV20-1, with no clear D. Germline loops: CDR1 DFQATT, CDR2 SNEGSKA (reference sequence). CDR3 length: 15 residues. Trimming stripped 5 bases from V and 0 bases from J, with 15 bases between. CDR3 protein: CSAYSIAASTDTQYF. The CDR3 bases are TGCAGTGCTTACTCGATAGCCGCTAGCACAGATACGCAGTATTTT.

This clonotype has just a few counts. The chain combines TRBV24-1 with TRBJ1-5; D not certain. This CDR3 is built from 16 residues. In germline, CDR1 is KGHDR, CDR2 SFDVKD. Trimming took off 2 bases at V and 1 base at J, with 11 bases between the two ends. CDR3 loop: CATSDWRGNSNQPQHF. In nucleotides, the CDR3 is TGTGCCACCAGTGATTGGCGGGGTAACAGCAATCAGCCCCAGCATTTT.

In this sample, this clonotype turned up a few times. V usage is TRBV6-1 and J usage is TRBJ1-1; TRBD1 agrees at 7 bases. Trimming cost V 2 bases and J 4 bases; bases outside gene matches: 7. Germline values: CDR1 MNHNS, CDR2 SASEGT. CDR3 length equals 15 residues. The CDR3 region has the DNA TGTGCCAGCAGTGAATTACAGGGGTCTCTCACTGAAGCTTTCTTT. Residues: CASSELQGSLTEAFF.

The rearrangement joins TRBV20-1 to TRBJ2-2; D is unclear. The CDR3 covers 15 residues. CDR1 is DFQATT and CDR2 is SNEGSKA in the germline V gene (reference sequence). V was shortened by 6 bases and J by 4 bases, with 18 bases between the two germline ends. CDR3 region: CSAPYQSASTGELFF. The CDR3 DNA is TGCAGTGCCCCATACCAGTCTGCGAGCACCGGGGAGCTGTTTTTT.

Here the CDR3 reads CASNGSYNSPLHF. CDR3 DNA: TGCGCCAGCAATGGCTCCTATAATTCACCCCTCCACTTT. This chain connects TRBV5-1 to TRBJ1-6; D remains ambiguous. Trimming took 6 bases from V and 0 from J, leaving 4 bases between them. Germline CDR1 is SGHRS and CDR2 is YFSETQ. The CDR3 sequence is 13 residues long. Full variable domain (missing parts from reference TRBV5-1 and TRBJ1-6): KAGVTQTPRYLIKTRGQQVTLSCSPISGHRSVSWYQQTPGQGLQFLFEYFSETQRNKGNFPGRFSGRQFSNSRSEMNVSTLELGDSALYLCASNGSYNSPLHFGNGTRLTVT.

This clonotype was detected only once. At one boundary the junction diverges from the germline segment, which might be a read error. CDR3 sequence: CASRGPNTEVFF. As DNA, the CDR3 is TGTGCCAGCAGGGGCCCTAACACTGAAGTTTTCTTT. The chain carries TRBV7-9 and TRBJ1-1; D uncertain. CDR1 and CDR2 from the germline V gene are SEHNR and FQNEAQ (reference sequence). There are 12 residues in the CDR3.

This CDR3 is CASSPGPDKEKLFF. In DNA form, the CDR3 reads TGTGCCAGCAGCCCGGGACCGGATAAGGAAAAACTGTTTTTT. V and J are TRBV3-1 and TRBJ1-4, with TRBD1 as a possible D gene (5 bases). V was trimmed by 4 bases and J by 8 bases, leaving 14 bases between them. Germline-derived CDR1 and CDR2 are LGHDT and YNNKEL (reference sequence). The length of the CDR3 is 14 residues.

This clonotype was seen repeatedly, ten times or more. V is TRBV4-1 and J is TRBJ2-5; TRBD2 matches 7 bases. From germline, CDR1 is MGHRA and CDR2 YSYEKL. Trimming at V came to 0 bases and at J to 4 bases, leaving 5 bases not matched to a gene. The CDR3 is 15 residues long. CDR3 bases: TGCGCCAGCAGCCAAGAATACCCTAGCGGAGAGACCCAGTACTTC. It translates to CASSQEYPSGETQYF.

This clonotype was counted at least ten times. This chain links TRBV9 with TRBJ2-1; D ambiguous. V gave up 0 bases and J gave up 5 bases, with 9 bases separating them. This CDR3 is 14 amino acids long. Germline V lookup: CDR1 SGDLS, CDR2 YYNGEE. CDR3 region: CASSVAPRDNEQFF. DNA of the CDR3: TGTGCCAGCAGCGTAGCTCCCCGGGACAATGAGCAGTTCTTC.

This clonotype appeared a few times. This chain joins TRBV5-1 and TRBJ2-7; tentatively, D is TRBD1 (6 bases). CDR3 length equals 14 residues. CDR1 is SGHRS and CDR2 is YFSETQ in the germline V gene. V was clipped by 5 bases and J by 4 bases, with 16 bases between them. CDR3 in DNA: TGCGCCAGCAGTCTCCGGACAGCGAATTACGAGCAGTACTTC. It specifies CASSLRTANYEQYF.

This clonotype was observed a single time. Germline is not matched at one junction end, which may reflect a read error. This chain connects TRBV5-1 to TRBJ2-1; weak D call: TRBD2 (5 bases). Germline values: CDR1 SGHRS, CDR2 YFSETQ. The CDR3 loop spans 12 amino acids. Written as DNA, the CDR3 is TGCGCCAGCGGCTTGGCGGGTAATGAGCAGTTCTTC. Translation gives CASGLAGNEQFF.

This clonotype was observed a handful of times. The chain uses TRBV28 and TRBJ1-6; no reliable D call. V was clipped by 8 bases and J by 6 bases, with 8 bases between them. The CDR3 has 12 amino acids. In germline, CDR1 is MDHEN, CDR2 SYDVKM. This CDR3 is CASGGSNSPLHF. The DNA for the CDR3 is TGTGCCAGCGGAGGGAGTAATTCACCCCTCCACTTT.

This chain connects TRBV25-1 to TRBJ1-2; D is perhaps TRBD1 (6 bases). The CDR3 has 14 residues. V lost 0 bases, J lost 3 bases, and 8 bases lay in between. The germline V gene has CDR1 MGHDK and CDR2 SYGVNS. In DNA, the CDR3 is TGTGCCAGCAGTGAATACGGACAGCACTATGGCTACACCTTC. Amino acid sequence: CASSEYGQHYGYTF.

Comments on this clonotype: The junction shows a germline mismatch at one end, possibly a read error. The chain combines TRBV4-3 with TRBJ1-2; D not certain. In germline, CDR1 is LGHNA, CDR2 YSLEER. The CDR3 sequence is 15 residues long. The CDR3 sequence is CASSQAVVSNYGYAF. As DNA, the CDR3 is TGCGCCAGCAGCCAAGCGGTGGTTTCTAACTATGGCTACGCCTTC.